The rows below give T cell receptor beta chains drawn from one sample of a study of low-dose radiotherapy and immunotherapy resistance in tumors. A single record per CDR3 protein comes from TCRdb applying MiXCR to the reads. The table lists 35,000 to 45,000 distinct CDR3 sequences, less than 30% of them singletons. Sequencing was performed on PBMCs, taken after low-dose radiotherapy plus immunotherapy. These receptors originate from a male donor with prostate cancer. Both conserved end residues are part of each CDR3. The D gene is left open where the match is weak. Expanded clones are given a class, and other clones once, few, many or no size at all.

len	v_gene	abundance	j_gene	d_gene	CDR3nt	CDR3aa
16	TRBV28	many	TRBJ1-4	TRBD1	TGTGCCAGCAGAATCGGGACAGGGGGTGTTAATGAAAAACTGTTTTTT	CASRIGTGGVNEKLFF
16	TRBV3-1	many	TRBJ2-7	TRBD1	TGTGCCAGCAGCCTTTCCCCCGGACAGGTTGGCGACGAGCAGTACTTC	CASSLSPGQVGDEQYF
13	TRBV27	many	TRBJ2-1	-	TGTGCCAGCAGTTTAAAGCCCTACAATGAGCAGTTCTTC	CASSLKPYNEQFF
15	TRBV7-6	many	TRBJ1-1	-	TGTGCCAGCAGCCTGATGAAGGGAGGGGGCACTGAAGCTTTCTTT	CASSLMKGGGTEAFF
17	TRBV23-1	many	TRBJ1-6	-	TGCGCCAGCAGTCAATCGTTCGGGGGGCGAAATAATTCACCCCTCCACTTT	CASSQSFGGRNNSPLHF
15	TRBV10-3	-	TRBJ2-2	-	-	CAIRWGSNTGELFFF
13	TRBV28	few	TRBJ1-5	-	TGTGCCAGCATGGGTTATGGCAATCAGCCCCAGCATTTT	CASMGYGNQPQHF
14	TRBV11-2	many	TRBJ2-1	-	TGTGCCAGCAGCCCTTGGACGGCCTACAATGAGCAGTTCTTC	CASSPWTAYNEQFF
15	TRBV7-7	many	TRBJ2-1	-	TGTGCCAGCAGCCCGACTGGCCTTGGGGGCAATGAGCAGTTCTTC	CASSPTGLGGNEQFF
17	TRBV20-1	many	TRBJ2-6	-	TGCAGTGCTCCTGGTGGCAGGGGAACTAACGGGGCCAACGTCCTGACTTTC	CSAPGGRGTNGANVLTF
13	TRBV20-1	many	TRBJ2-5	-	TGCAGTGCTAGGAACTCAGTATGGGAGACCCAGTACTTC	CSARNSVWETQYF
16	TRBV19	many	TRBJ1-5	TRBD1	TGTGCCAGTAGCACGACAGGGGCTTATAGCAATCAGCCCCAGCATTTT	CASSTTGAYSNQPQHF
16	TRBV6-5	many	TRBJ2-5	TRBD2	TGTGCCAGCAGTTACTCGAATAGCGGGAGAGGGGAGACCCAGTACTTC	CASSYSNSGRGETQYF
19	TRBV11-2	many	TRBJ2-7	-	TGTGCCAGCAGCTTGGCCCTCCCTGCGGGCTCGGCGGTCGTCTACGAGCAGTACTTC	CASSLALPAGSAVVYEQYF
14	TRBV5-1	many	TRBJ1-6	-	TGCGCCAGCAGCTTGGTAGGGAGGAGTTCACCCCTCCACTTT	CASSLVGRSSPLHF
19	TRBV20-1	many	TRBJ2-2	TRBD2	TGCAGTGCTAGAGATACCAGGACTAGCGGGAGGAAAAACACCGGGGAGCTGTTTTTT	CSARDTRTSGRKNTGELFF
15	TRBV7-9	many	TRBJ2-3	-	TGTGCCAGCAGCTCTCAGACAGTACCCACAGATACGCAGTATTTT	CASSSQTVPTDTQYF
16	TRBV6-2/TRBV6-3	-	TRBJ2-5	TRBD2	TGTGCCAGCAGTTACCCCGGACTAGCGGAGCAAGAGACCCAGTACTTC	CASSYPGLAEQETQYF
14	TRBV19	many	TRBJ2-3	-	TGTGCCAGTACCCTCACAGGGTCCGCAGATACGCAGTATTTT	CASTLTGSADTQYF
14	TRBV20-1	few	TRBJ1-1	-	TGCAGTGCTAGCATCCACAGCATGAACACTGAAGCTTTCTTT	CSASIHSMNTEAFF
12	TRBV5-1	many	TRBJ2-7	-	TGCGCCAGCAGCTTGGAGGGCCACGAGCAGTACTTC	CASSLEGHEQYF
15	TRBV9	many	TRBJ2-3	-	TGTGCCAGCAGCCCACAGGGTTTTCCCACAGATACGCAGTATTTT	CASSPQGFPTDTQYF
12	TRBV3-1	many	TRBJ1-2	TRBD1	TGTGCCAGCAGAGGACAGGGGTCTGGCTACACCTTC	CASRGQGSGYTF
13	TRBV6-1	many	TRBJ2-7	-	TGTGCCACCTCCGAGGGGCCGAGCTACGAGCAGTACTTC	CATSEGPSYEQYF
24	TRBV5-5	-	TRBJ2-3	-	-	CASTNQTSMYLCASSEFSTDTQYF
16	TRBV5-4	many	TRBJ1-1	TRBD1	TGTGCCAGCAGCCCTGGGAGACAGGGGTCTATCACTGAAGCTTTCTTT	CASSPGRQGSITEAFF
14	TRBV5-1	few	TRBJ1-2	-	TGCGCCAGCAGCCCGGACGGAGGGGCTGGTGGCTACACCTTC	CASSPDGGAGGYTF
16	TRBV20-1	many	TRBJ1-1	-	TGCAGTGCTACTCACAGCGGGCAGGGTATGAACACTGAAGCTTTCTTT	CSATHSGQGMNTEAFF